Each of the 30 T cell receptor beta chains below was sequenced from the same sample in a study of blood T cell repertoires in COVID-19. Libraries were prepared by immunoSEQ multiplex PCR; TCRdb keeps only in-frame clonotypes and omits some of them. Among roughly 84,000 clones listed, roughly 80% were seen once. Specimen: peripheral blood. The receptors here all came from a woman aged 45 to 65 with acute or convalescent COVID-19.

This clone occurred once. This chain connects TRBV29-1 to TRBJ2-5; D not certain. CDR3 length: 11 residues. Germline CDR1 SQVTM, CDR2 ANQGSEA. Trimming left V 7 bases short and J 4 bases short, with 10 bases between. CDR3 in amino acids: CSEFVGETQYF. The CDR3 DNA reads TGCAGCGAGTTTGTCGGAGAGACCCAGTACTTC.

The V call is TRBV6-5, the J call TRBJ1-2; D possibly corresponds to TRBD1 (5 bases). This CDR3 region has 12 residues. The V gene lost 8 bases and the J gene lost 1 base, with 8 bases spanning the gap. Germline CDR1 reads MNHEY; CDR2 reads SVGAGI. In DNA form, the CDR3 reads TGTGCCAGCGGGGCGGTTAACTATGGCTACACCTTC. Protein sequence: CASGAVNYGYTF.

A few counts support this clone. The chain couples TRBV28 to TRBJ1-2, with 9 positions matching TRBD1. V shed 5 bases, J shed 3 bases, and the junction held 13 bases outside the gene matches. This CDR3 has 17 amino acids. The germline gives CDR1 MDHEN, CDR2 SYDVKM. CDR3 DNA: TGTGCCAGCAGTCCCGTGGGGTACAGGGGGCTCGACTATGGCTACACCTTC. Translated, it gives CASSPVGYRGLDYGYTF.

This clone has only one observation. The gene calls are TRBV28 and TRBJ1-1; 10 bases agree with TRBD1. This CDR3 spans 15 amino acids. CDR1 and CDR2 from the germline V gene are MDHEN and SYDVKM. J was trimmed by 6 bases and V by 3 bases; bases with no gene match: 7. The CDR3 nucleotides are TGTGCCAGCAGTTTGCGAGGACAGGGGGTGGCTGAAGCTTTCTTT. Translating it yields CASSLRGQGVAEAFF.

The chain carries TRBV29-1 and TRBJ1-2; 7 bases map to TRBD1. This CDR3 region has 15 residues. V dropped 4 bases and J dropped 0; count of bases not matched to a gene: 8. Germline assignment: CDR1 SQVTM and CDR2 ANQGSEA. CDR3 amino acids: CSVGSPQGANYGYTF. The CDR3 region has the DNA TGCAGCGTTGGGAGCCCCCAGGGGGCTAACTATGGCTACACCTTC.

The chain employs TRBV6-6 and TRBJ1-6; perhaps TRBD1 as D (6 bases). This CDR3 spans 14 amino acids. V was cut by 6 bases and J by 5 bases, with 11 bases left in between. The germline CDR1 and CDR2 sequences are MNHNY and SVGAGI (reference sequence). CDR3 residues: CASRKDSDNSPLHF. As DNA, the CDR3 is TGTGCCAGCAGGAAGGACAGTGATAATTCACCCCTCCACTTT.

The genes are TRBV11-2 and TRBJ2-1; TRBD2 matches at 8 bases. Per the germline V gene, CDR1 is SGHAT and CDR2 is FQNNGV. The J segment lost 7 bases and the V segment lost 1 base, leaving 3 bases of the junction unmatched. The CDR3 has 14 residues. The CDR3 nucleotides are TGTGCCAGCAGCTTAGCGGGGGGGCCAAATGAGCAGTTCTTC. This translates into CASSLAGGPNEQFF.

The rearrangement uses TRBV30 and TRBJ1-1, with D possibly being TRBD1 (6 bases). The germline gives CDR1 GTSNPN, CDR2 SVGIG (reference sequence). V was trimmed by 3 bases and J by 5 bases, leaving 10 bases between them. The CDR3 covers 12 residues. The CDR3 nucleotides read TGTGCCTGGAGCAAGGGGGAAACTGAAGCTTTCTTT. As protein: CAWSKGETEAFF.

The chain is built from TRBV15 and TRBJ1-3; 7 nucleotides align to TRBD1. The CDR3 sequence is 17 residues long. Germline V lookup: CDR1 LNHNV, CDR2 YYDKDF (reference sequence). The J segment lost 2 bases and the V segment lost 5 bases, leaving 12 bases of the junction unmatched. CDR3 sequence (DNA): TGTGCCACCAGCGGTGTATTTGGGACAGCCGCTGGAAACACCATATATTTT. It is translated as CATSGVFGTAAGNTIYF.

The rearrangement uses TRBV5-6 and TRBJ1-1, with D maybe TRBD1 (5 bases). The CDR3 runs 16 residues. Trimming removed 6 bases from V and 6 bases from J, with 24 bases in between. Germline lookup yields CDR1 SGHDT and CDR2 YYEEEE. The CDR3 sequence is CASIIGRGTGLAEAFF. DNA for the CDR3: TGTGCCAGCATCATTGGGAGGGGCACCGGGTTGGCTGAAGCTTTCTTT.

The V gene is TRBV19, the J gene TRBJ1-5; 8 positions match TRBD1. The length of the CDR3 is 16 residues. In germline, CDR1 is LNHDA, CDR2 SQIVND (reference sequence). The trim removed 9 bases at V and 0 bases at J, leaving 10 bases unmatched. In DNA, the CDR3 is TGTGCCAGCAAAACCGGGACAGGATATAGCAATCAGCCCCAGCATTTT. The encoded protein is CASKTGTGYSNQPQHF. The full variable domain, completed using reference TRBV19 and TRBJ1-5, is DGGITQSPKYLFRKEGQNVTLSCEQNLNHDAMYWYRQDPGQGLRLIYYSQIVNDFQKGDIAEGYSVSREKKESFPLTVTSAQKNPTAFYLCASKTGTGYSNQPQHFGDGTRLSIL.

The chain uses TRBV20-1 and TRBJ1-1, with 7 bases fitting TRBD1. This CDR3 spans 11 amino acids. Trimming cost V 5 bases and J 6 bases; bases outside gene matches: 3. Germline V gene lookup returns CDR1 DFQATT and CDR2 SNEGSKA (reference sequence). The CDR3 nucleotides are TGCAGTGCTGGAGGACAGGCTGAAGCTTTCTTT. Amino acid sequence: CSAGGQAEAFF.

This clone was detected a few times. This chain uses TRBV7-3 with TRBJ2-5; 8 nucleotides line up with TRBD1. V dropped 6 bases and J dropped 8; count of bases not matched to a gene: 8. The CDR3 spans 13 residues. Germline assignment: CDR1 SGHTA and CDR2 FQGTGA. The CDR3 nucleotides are TGTGCCAGCAGTTCTGGACAGGGAGTAACCCAGTACTTC. This sequence encodes CASSSGQGVTQYF.

The chain has TRBV5-4 and TRBJ2-4, with D perhaps TRBD1 (5 bases). The CDR3 is made up of 14 amino acids. Trimming shortened V by 0 bases and J by 1 base, and 5 bases separated the two germline ends. Germline CDR1 and CDR2: SGHNT and YYREEE (reference sequence). As DNA, the CDR3 is TGTGCCAGCAGCTTGGAGGGGGCCAAAAACATTCAGTACTTC. Translating gives CASSLEGAKNIQYF.

The V call is TRBV23-1, the J call TRBJ1-1, with 9 bases matching TRBD1. TRBV23-1 is an ORF, and what it does is uncertain. The CDR3 is made up of 15 amino acids. After removal of 7 bases from V and 3 bases from J, the junction contained 9 bases not matched to a gene. Written as DNA, the CDR3 is TGCGCCAGCACGGAAGCGCGGACAGGGGACACTGAAGCTTTCTTT. It yields the protein CASTEARTGDTEAFF.

The gene calls are TRBV5-1 and TRBJ2-2; 9 bases agree with TRBD1. The junction had 3 bases not matched to a gene; V was cut back by 4 bases and J by 5 bases. CDR1 SGHRS and CDR2 YFSETQ come from the germline V gene. CDR3 size: 14 residues. The CDR3: CASSRDRVTGELFF. DNA of the CDR3: TGCGCCAGCAGCAGGGACAGGGTTACCGGGGAGCTGTTTTTT.

The V gene is TRBV28, the J gene TRBJ2-7; possibly TRBD2 for D (6 bases). This CDR3 region has 15 residues. Per the germline V gene, CDR1 is MDHEN and CDR2 is SYDVKM. The germline V and J ends were trimmed by 4 bases and 0 bases, with 13 bases remaining between them. In DNA, the CDR3 is TGTGCCAGCAGTTCTCCGGGGGACCTCTCCTACGAGCAGTACTTC. Protein product: CASSSPGDLSYEQYF.

This sequence joins TRBV6-1 and TRBJ1-2, with 8 bases identical to TRBD1. The CDR3 spans 14 residues. J gave up 6 bases and V 1 base, and 4 bases lay outside the gene matches. Germline loops: CDR1 MNHNS, CDR2 SASEGT. CDR3 loop: CASSEGTGNDGYTF. The CDR3 nucleotides read TGTGCCAGCAGTGAAGGGACAGGGAATGATGGCTACACCTTC.

Ten or more counts support this clone. The chain is built from TRBV29-1 and TRBJ1-1, with D unresolved. Per the germline V gene, CDR1 is SQVTM and CDR2 is ANQGSEA. The V and J ends lost 1 base and 4 bases respectively, with 13 bases between them. The CDR3 has 14 amino acids. For the CDR3, the DNA is TGCAGCGTTGAAGTTGGAGGGCTGGGCACTGAAGCTTTCTTT. As protein: CSVEVGGLGTEAFF.

Only a few counts were recorded for this clone. CDR3 loop: CAISTYPASNTEAFF. The CDR3, as DNA: TGTGCCATCAGCACCTACCCCGCATCGAACACTGAAGCTTTCTTT. The chain uses TRBV10-3 and TRBJ1-1, with D unclear. The CDR3 has 15 residues. Germline lookup yields CDR1 ENHRY and CDR2 SYGVKD. Between the trimmed V and J ends, which lost 6 bases and 1 base, there was a span of 15 bases.

The chain has TRBV28 and TRBJ1-2; D may be TRBD1 (6 bases). The ends were cut back, 7 bases at V and 6 bases at J, with 12 bases in the middle. The length of the CDR3 is 12 residues. Germline values: CDR1 MDHEN, CDR2 SYDVKM. DNA of the CDR3: TGTGCCAGCATCCACCCAGGGGATGGCTACACCTTC. Its protein is CASIHPGDGYTF.

The chain joins TRBV5-5 to TRBJ1-4, with D maybe TRBD1 (6 bases). The CDR3 spans 16 residues. Germline CDR1 is SGHKS and CDR2 is YYEKEE (reference sequence). V lost 4 bases, J lost 0 bases, and 13 bases lay in between. The CDR3 protein is CASSVQWTATNEKLFF. CDR3 DNA: TGTGCCAGCAGCGTTCAGTGGACAGCAACTAATGAAAAACTGTTTTTT. Based on the CDR3 plus reference TRBV5-5 and TRBJ1-4, the full variable domain is DAGVTQSPTHLIKTRGQQVTLRCSPISGHKSVSWYQQVLGQGPQFIFQYYEKEERGRGNFPDRFSARQFPNYSSELNVNALLLGDSALYLCASSVQWTATNEKLFFGSGTQLSVL.

The chain combines TRBV10-3 with TRBJ1-1, with 8 bases that match TRBD1. The V gene end was trimmed by 5 bases and the J gene end by 5 bases; junction bases not matched to a gene: 10. CDR1 and CDR2 from the germline V gene are ENHRY and SYGVKD. This CDR3 has 15 amino acids. CDR3 DNA sequence: TGTGCCATCAGTACAGGCAGGGGGCCGGGGACTGAAGCTTTCTTT. It is translated as CAISTGRGPGTEAFF.

The genes are TRBV30 and TRBJ2-7, with a possible D match to TRBD2 (5 bases). The germline gives CDR1 GTSNPN, CDR2 SVGIG (reference sequence). Between the trimmed V and J ends, which lost 1 base and 6 bases, there was a span of 19 bases. The CDR3 totals 15 residues. The CDR3 sequence: CAWSGGTGVGVEQYF. CDR3 bases: TGTGCCTGGAGTGGCGGAACCGGGGTTGGGGTCGAGCAGTACTTC.

The chain employs TRBV27 and TRBJ1-1; 9 nucleotides line up with TRBD1. The junction had 10 bases not matched to a gene; V was cut back by 4 bases and J by 1 base. CDR1 and CDR2 from the germline V gene are MNHEY and SMNVEV (reference sequence). The CDR3 contains 17 residues. The chain's CDR3 is CASSSYRGRRGNTEAFF. The CDR3 DNA is TGTGCCAGCAGTTCATACAGGGGGCGGAGGGGGAACACTGAAGCTTTCTTT.

The rearrangement uses TRBV24-1 and TRBJ2-2; D may be TRBD2 (6 bases). With 2 bases removed from V and 4 bases from J, the gap between germline ends came to 13 bases. The CDR3 covers 16 residues. Looked up from germline, CDR1 is KGHDR and CDR2 is SFDVKD. The CDR3 coding sequence is TGTGCCACCAGTGATTGGAGGGCCGGGGTCACCGGGGAGCTGTTTTTT. As protein: CATSDWRAGVTGELFF.

This clone was detected only a few times. V gene TRBV2 combines with J gene TRBJ2-3; no clear D. The V and J ends lost 7 bases and 0 bases respectively, with 5 bases between them. The CDR3 length is 12 residues. Germline CDR1 and CDR2: SNHLY and FYNNEI. This chain's CDR3 is CASMGSTDTQYF. In nucleotides, the CDR3 is TGTGCCAGCATGGGCAGCACAGATACGCAGTATTTT.

The genes are TRBV5-1 and TRBJ2-7; D is ambiguous. The CDR3 runs to 12 residues. V lost 2 bases and J 4 bases, leaving 7 bases between the germline ends. The V gene's germline CDR1 is SGHRS and CDR2 YFSETQ. The CDR3 loop is CASSFDGYEQYF. In DNA form, the CDR3 reads TGCGCCAGCAGCTTCGACGGGTACGAGCAGTACTTC. The full variable domain, its missing parts supplied by reference TRBV5-1 and TRBJ2-7, is KAGVTQTPRYLIKTRGQQVTLSCSPISGHRSVSWYQQTPGQGLQFLFEYFSETQRNKGNFPGRFSGRQFSNSRSEMNVSTLELGDSALYLCASSFDGYEQYFGPGTRLTVT.

The chain uses TRBV28 and TRBJ2-7; possibly TRBD2 for D (7 bases). Germline assignment: CDR1 MDHEN and CDR2 SYDVKM. The CDR3 is 15 amino acids. Trimming cost V 4 bases and J 6 bases, with 19 bases left between them. The CDR3 DNA is TGTGCCAGCAGTTCCCGAAGGAGGGGGGGCCGCGAGCAGTACTTC. Translation gives CASSSRRRGGREQYF.

The chain joins TRBV7-9 to TRBJ2-7; D not resolved. Per germline, CDR1 SEHNR and CDR2 FQNEAQ (reference sequence). V was trimmed by 5 bases and J by 3 bases, leaving 5 bases between them. CDR3 size: 11 residues. The CDR3 protein is CASSPNYEQYF. The CDR3 DNA follows: TGTGCCAGCAGCCCCAACTACGAGCAGTACTTC.